This T cell receptor beta chain was identified in a study of cytotoxic CD8 clonotypes in ibrutinib-treated CLL. Background on the study: Responses: some 24 partial, 2 complete; after median around 70 months, about 15 stayed remitted, some twelve progressed.

Findings and caveats of the study: Few clonotypes were public, and these shrank or held steady under treatment.

The V end was cut by 3 bases, the J end by 8 bases, with 12 bases between. The CDR3 is 14 residues long. Per the germline V gene, CDR1 is SGHRS and CDR2 is YFSETQ. A note on this clone: Its antigen is still unknown.

The protocol was immunoSEQ multiplex PCR, while the TCRdb copy is restricted to in-frame clones and leaves out a portion. This table holds 150,000 or so clones, roughly 77% found once. This TCR was sampled from a human donor with chronic lymphocytic leukemia. The sequencing here drew on PBMCs, taken after 12 months of ibrutinib treatment. The chain couples TRBV5-1 to TRBJ1-6, with D possibly being TRBD1 (6 bases). CDR3 sequence: CASSSGQPDSPLHF. The CDR3 region has the DNA TGCGCCAGCAGCTCTGGACAGCCGGATTCACCCCTCCACTTT.